Listed below are T cell receptor beta chains from one sample, sequenced in a study of blood T cell repertoires in COVID-19. Assay used: immunoSEQ multiplex PCR; TCRdb lists only in-frame clones, some missing. Of about 150,000 clones listed, around 85% are singletons. The specimen was peripheral blood. All receptors derive from an elderly woman with COVID-19, enrolled during active disease. CDR3s include the opening cysteine and the closing phenylalanine or tryptophan. A D gene is named only where the DNA matches it firmly. Clone size is stated in some rows and not others, as once, few, many or a class when expanded.

J: TRBJ2-2
size: .
V: TRBV18
D: .
DNA: TGTGCCAGCTCACCACCTACAGTAGCCGGGGAGCTGTTTTTT
CDR3: CASSPPTVAGELFF

J: TRBJ2-1
size: .
V: TRBV2
D: TRBD1
DNA: TGTGCCAGCACTCCCTGGGACAGGGGGCGGGGGTACAATGAGCAGTTCTTC
CDR3: CASTPWDRGRGYNEQFF

J: TRBJ1-4
size: .
V: TRBV5-5
D: .
DNA: TGTGCCAGCAGCTCCGAGGTGGCGGATGAAAAACTGTTTTTT
CDR3: CASSSEVADEKLFF

J: TRBJ2-2
size: .
V: TRBV7-3
D: .
DNA: TGTGCCAGCAGTTCCGGACTCAAGAGGAGCACCGGGGAGCTGTTTTTT
CDR3: CASSSGLKRSTGELFF

J: TRBJ2-2
size: .
V: TRBV7-9
D: TRBD1
DNA: TGTGCCAGCAGCTCAGACAGGGGGCCCACCGGGGAGCTGTTTTTT
CDR3: CASSSDRGPTGELFF

J: TRBJ2-2
size: few
V: TRBV5-1
D: TRBD1
DNA: TGCGCCAGCAGCTTGACGACAGGGGTTACCGGGGAGCTGTTTTTT
CDR3: CASSLTTGVTGELFF

J: TRBJ1-3
size: .
V: TRBV19
D: .
DNA: TGTGCCAGTAGCAGGGAGGCCCCTGGAAACACCATATATTTT
CDR3: CASSREAPGNTIYF

J: TRBJ2-1
size: .
V: TRBV2
D: .
DNA: TGTGCCAGCAGTGCGGACTACAATGGTGAGCAGTTCTTC
CDR3: CASSADYNGEQFF

J: TRBJ1-1
size: .
V: TRBV4-1
D: .
DNA: TGCGCCAGCAGCCAAGATCAGACAGGCGGCCTGAACACTGAAGCTTTCTTT
CDR3: CASSQDQTGGLNTEAFF

J: TRBJ1-2
size: .
V: TRBV4-1
D: .
DNA: TGCGCCAGCAGCCATCAGAGGCCGGGGGTTGGCTACACCTTC
CDR3: CASSHQRPGVGYTF

J: TRBJ1-4
size: once
V: TRBV2
D: .
DNA: TGTGCCTCGGGGGGGTTAACTAATGAAAAACTGTTTTTT
CDR3: CASGGLTNEKLFF

J: TRBJ1-1
size: .
V: TRBV5-5
D: TRBD1
DNA: TGTGCCAGCAGCTTGGGGCCGGGACAGCCTAGCACTGAAGCTTTCTTT
CDR3: CASSLGPGQPSTEAFF

J: TRBJ2-4
size: .
V: TRBV19
D: .
DNA: TGTGCCAGTAGGGGAATGACAGCCGATTTAGCCAAAAACATTCAGTACTTC
CDR3: CASRGMTADLAKNIQYF

J: TRBJ1-4
size: .
V: TRBV3-1/TRBV3-2
D: .
DNA: TGTGCCAGCAGCCCTTCAGGGGTGGGAGATGAAAAACTGTTTTTT
CDR3: CASSPSGVGDEKLFF

J: TRBJ1-2
size: .
V: TRBV19
D: .
DNA: TGTGCCAGTAGTTCGACTTGGGAGGGCTACACCTTC
CDR3: CASSSTWEGYTF

J: TRBJ2-3
size: .
V: TRBV5-1
D: TRBD2
DNA: TGCGCCAGCAGCTTGCAAGGGACTAGCGTCCGCACAGATACGCAGTATTTT
CDR3: CASSLQGTSVRTDTQYF

J: TRBJ2-3
size: .
V: TRBV6-2/TRBV6-3
D: .
DNA: TGTGCCAGCAGTTACTCGCCGGGGAGCACAGATACGCAGTATTTT
CDR3: CASSYSPGSTDTQYF

J: TRBJ1-2
size: .
V: TRBV12-3/TRBV12-4
D: .
DNA: TGTGCCAGCATGCAGAACTATGGCTACACCTTC
CDR3: CASMQNYGYTF

J: TRBJ1-3
size: .
V: TRBV6-5
D: .
DNA: TGTGCCAGCACCACAGAGGGTTTTGGAAACACCATATATTTT
CDR3: CASTTEGFGNTIYF

J: TRBJ2-1
size: .
V: TRBV11-2
D: TRBD2
DNA: TGTGCCAGCAGCCGGACTAGCGGGAATGAGCAGTTCTTC
CDR3: CASSRTSGNEQFF

J: TRBJ2-5
size: once
V: TRBV3-1/TRBV3-2
D: TRBD2
DNA: TGTGCCAGCAGCCAAGGGACTAGCGGGAGTCCCCTCCAAGAGACCCAGTACTTC
CDR3: CASSQGTSGSPLQETQYF

J: TRBJ1-2
size: .
V: TRBV6-5
D: TRBD1
DNA: TGTGCCAGCAGTTCCGCCGGGACAGGGTTTCTCTATGGCTACACCTTC
CDR3: CASSSAGTGFLYGYTF

J: TRBJ1-1
size: .
V: TRBV9
D: .
DNA: TGTGCCAGCAGCGGCCCACTAGGAACTGAAGCTTTCTTT
CDR3: CASSGPLGTEAFF

J: TRBJ2-7
size: .
V: TRBV6-5
D: TRBD2
DNA: TGTGCCAGCGGGATCGGGGGGGAACGATCCTACGAGCAGTACTTC
CDR3: CASGIGGERSYEQYF

J: TRBJ2-2
size: once
V: TRBV3-1/TRBV3-2
D: .
DNA: TGTGCCAGCAGCCAAGGTCACTGGGGCTACACCGGGGAGCTGTTTTTT
CDR3: CASSQGHWGYTGELFF

J: TRBJ1-5
size: .
V: TRBV2
D: .
DNA: TGTGCCAGCTCAGGCGGGAATAATCAGCCCCAGCATTTT
CDR3: CASSGGNNQPQHF

J: TRBJ2-2
size: .
V: TRBV19
D: .
DNA: TGTGCCAGTAGTATCCAGATGCCCGGGGAGCTGTTTTTT
CDR3: CASSIQMPGELFF

J: TRBJ1-2
size: once
V: TRBV3-1/TRBV3-2
D: .
DNA: TGTGCCAGCAGCCTTGTCGGGGAGACTTTCACCTTC
CDR3: CASSLVGETFTF

J: TRBJ2-5
size: .
V: TRBV5-8
D: TRBD2
DNA: TGTGCCAGCAGCCCTCCGGGGGGCCAAGAGACCCAGTACTTC
CDR3: CASSPPGGQETQYF

J: TRBJ2-5
size: .
V: TRBV15
D: TRBD2
DNA: TGTGCCACCAGCAGAGATTTGGCTAGCGGGGGGTTCGAGACCCAGTACTTC
CDR3: CATSRDLASGGFETQYF

J: TRBJ2-5
size: .
V: TRBV20-1
D: .
DNA: TGCAGTGCCCAGGGGACCAAGACCCAGTACTTC
CDR3: CSAQGTKTQYF

J: TRBJ2-1
size: .
V: TRBV5-4
D: .
DNA: TGTGCCAGCAGCTTGGGCGGGGACCGAGAGCAGTTCTTC
CDR3: CASSLGGDREQFF

J: TRBJ1-5
size: .
V: TRBV18
D: .
DNA: TGTGCCAGCTCACCACAGGGGAACAATCAGCCCCAGCATTTT
CDR3: CASSPQGNNQPQHF

J: TRBJ2-7
size: .
V: TRBV6-5
D: .
DNA: TGTGCCAGCAGTCCTGACAGGAGATCCTACGAGCAGTACTTC
CDR3: CASSPDRRSYEQYF

J: TRBJ1-1
size: .
V: TRBV5-1
D: .
DNA: TGCGCCAGCACCAGACAGGAAGGCAGGAACACTGAAGCTTTCTTT
CDR3: CASTRQEGRNTEAFF

J: TRBJ2-1
size: .
V: TRBV18
D: TRBD2
DNA: TGTGCCAGCTCTCGCCTGACTAGCGGGAGTCAGGATGAGCAGTTCTTC
CDR3: CASSRLTSGSQDEQFF

J: TRBJ1-1
size: once
V: TRBV28
D: .
DNA: TGTGCCAGTATCGGGGGAATGAACACTGAAGCTTTCTTT
CDR3: CASIGGMNTEAFF

J: TRBJ1-1
size: .
V: TRBV12-3/TRBV12-4
D: .
DNA: TGTGCCAGCAGTTTGAAGCAGGGCGCTGAAGCTTTCTTT
CDR3: CASSLKQGAEAFF

J: TRBJ1-3
size: .
V: TRBV19
D: .
DNA: TGTGCCACCGGGATGGGCGTCGGAAACACCATATATTTT
CDR3: CATGMGVGNTIYF

J: TRBJ1-6
size: .
V: TRBV5-1
D: .
DNA: TGCGCCAGCAGCTTGGAGGGGGTAACGAATTCACCCCTCCACTTT
CDR3: CASSLEGVTNSPLHF

J: TRBJ1-2
size: .
V: TRBV9
D: .
DNA: TGTGCCAGCAGCGCGGGGAACTCGAAGTCCGGCTACACCTTC
CDR3: CASSAGNSKSGYTF

J: TRBJ1-4
size: .
V: TRBV11-2
D: TRBD1
DNA: TGTGCCAGCAGCTTAGATGGATCCGGGACAGGGAATGAAAAACTGTTTTTT
CDR3: CASSLDGSGTGNEKLFF

J: TRBJ2-1
size: .
V: TRBV6-4
D: .
DNA: TGTGCCAGCAGCGAGACTGTAAGTCACAATGAGCAGTTCTTC
CDR3: CASSETVSHNEQFF

J: TRBJ1-2
size: once
V: TRBV3-1/TRBV3-2
D: .
DNA: TGTGCCAGCAGCCCGGACAGTAGAAGTGGCTACACCTTC
CDR3: CASSPDSRSGYTF

J: TRBJ2-1
size: .
V: TRBV24-1
D: TRBD2
DNA: TGTGCCACCAGTGATTTTCCTAGCGGGAGCAGGCGTGAGCAGTTCTTC
CDR3: CATSDFPSGSRREQFF

J: TRBJ2-1
size: .
V: TRBV6-6
D: TRBD2
DNA: TGTGCCAGCAGTTCGGGGTTAGCGGGAGTTGAGCAGTTCTTC
CDR3: CASSSGLAGVEQFF

J: TRBJ1-2
size: once
V: TRBV3-1/TRBV3-2
D: .
DNA: TGTGCCAGCAGAGGGGCGGGAGAAGGCTACACCTTC
CDR3: CASRGAGEGYTF

J: TRBJ1-2
size: .
V: TRBV6-9
D: .
DNA: TGTGCCAGCAGCCCGACAAAAGAGATGGGCCTGGCCTTC
CDR3: CASSPTKEMGLAF

J: TRBJ1-4
size: .
V: TRBV5-1
D: .
DNA: TGCGCCAGCAGCTTGGGCAGGGGAACAGCTAATGAAAAACTGTTTTTT
CDR3: CASSLGRGTANEKLFF

J: TRBJ1-2
size: .
V: TRBV5-8
D: TRBD1
DNA: TGTGCCAGCAGCACCTCCCCGGGACAGGGGGCTTATACCTTC
CDR3: CASSTSPGQGAYTF

J: TRBJ2-3
size: once
V: TRBV5-1
D: .
DNA: TGCGCCAGCAGGAGGGCGGACAGCACAGATACGCAGTATTTT
CDR3: CASRRADSTDTQYF

J: TRBJ1-5
size: .
V: TRBV6-6
D: .
DNA: TGTGCCAGCAGTCCAAGCGGGGTGGGGTTTGGGTCCTACAGTAGCAATCAGCCCCAGCATTTT
CDR3: CASSPSGVGFGSYSSNQPQHF

J: TRBJ2-3
size: .
V: TRBV27
D: .
DNA: TGTGCCACCCACGCGAGCGGCACAGATACGCAGTATTTT
CDR3: CATHASGTDTQYF